Following are 11 T cell receptor beta chains from one sample sequenced in a study of blood T cells in healthy people across ages. A second PCR, run for about 7 to 12 cycles, used a sample-barcoded 5' primer plus a J-beta primer mix. TCRdb re-called the 5' RACE reads with MiXCR, one entry per CDR3 protein. This sample yields roughly 930,000 distinct CDR3 sequences, of which roughly 50% are seen a single time; roughly 13% belongs to the top ten. Material: blood. The receptors stem from a man younger than 40 in good health.

This chain joins TRBV20-1 and TRBJ2-1; TRBD2 is a possible D gene (7 bases). The CDR3 loop spans 15 amino acids. V was trimmed by 3 bases and J by 9 bases, leaving 21 bases between them. The V gene's germline CDR1 is DFQATT and CDR2 SNEGSKA (reference sequence). As DNA, the CDR3 is TGCAGTGCTAGTTTTAGTGCGGGGGCAAACAGTGAGCAGTTCTTC. Translating it yields CSASFSAGANSEQFF.

Here the CDR3 reads CSAGPGTGSSYEQYF. The CDR3 DNA sequence: TGCAGCGCCGGACCCGGGACTGGGAGCTCCTACGAGCAGTACTTC. The rearrangement uses TRBV29-1 and TRBJ2-7, with D perhaps matching TRBD2 (6 bases). The V gene lost 7 bases and the J gene lost 0 bases, with 19 bases spanning the gap. This CDR3 has 15 amino acids. Germline values: CDR1 SQVTM, CDR2 ANQGSEA.

The chain couples TRBV20-1 to TRBJ2-2; 8 bases line up with TRBD1. CDR1 is DFQATT and CDR2 is SNEGSKA in the germline V gene (reference sequence). Trimming took 5 bases from V and 1 from J; bases not matched to a gene: 6. CDR3 length: 15 amino acids. The CDR3 sequence is CSAYLDRENTGELFF. In DNA form, the CDR3 reads TGCAGTGCTTACCTGGACAGGGAGAACACCGGGGAGCTGTTTTTT.

This chain uses TRBV5-1 with TRBJ2-2; perhaps D is TRBD1 or TRBD2 (5 bases each). The CDR3 extends over 14 amino acids. In germline, CDR1 is SGHRS, CDR2 YFSETQ. Trimming left V 1 base short and J 6 bases short, with 10 bases between. The CDR3 sequence is CASSLSGGSGELFF. The CDR3 coding sequence is TGCGCCAGCAGCTTGAGTGGGGGATCCGGGGAGCTGTTTTTT.

This chain joins TRBV24-1 and TRBJ2-1, with 12 bases identical to TRBD1. CDR1 is KGHDR, CDR2 SFDVKD, per germline. Losses at the gene ends were 3 bases for V and 8 bases for J; bases not matched to a gene: 7. CDR3 size: 16 residues. The CDR3 sequence is CATSDPGQGAIDEQFF. DNA of the CDR3: TGTGCCACCAGTGATCCGGGACAGGGGGCGATCGATGAGCAGTTCTTC.

A few counts support this clonotype. The chain couples TRBV20-1 to TRBJ2-3; the D gene is possibly TRBD2 (5 bases). This CDR3 region has 14 residues. The V gene lost 6 bases and the J gene lost 4 bases, with 17 bases spanning the gap. The germline V gene has CDR1 DFQATT and CDR2 SNEGSKA (reference sequence). The CDR3 nucleotides read TGCAGTGCCACCGGGAAAGCTAGGGCAGATACGCAGTATTTT. It yields the protein CSATGKARADTQYF.

This clonotype was counted a few times. The CDR3 sequence is CASSYKDRDKLFF. In nucleotides, the CDR3 is TGTGCCAGCAGTTATAAAGACAGGGACAAACTGTTTTTT. The rearrangement uses TRBV6-5 and TRBJ1-4; TRBD1 matches at 7 bases. V trimming: 3 bases; J trimming: 11 bases; junction bases outside the gene matches: 6. The CDR3 has 13 residues. Per the germline V gene, CDR1 is MNHEY and CDR2 is SVGAGI.

This rearrangement joins TRBV20-1 to TRBJ2-3; possibly TRBD1 for D (6 bases). The CDR3 sequence is 13 residues long. Per the germline V gene, CDR1 is DFQATT and CDR2 is SNEGSKA (reference sequence). Trimming cost V 5 bases and J 3 bases, with 12 bases left between them. CDR3 in amino acids: CSARNGTTDTQYF. The CDR3 region has the DNA TGCAGTGCTCGAAACGGGACAACAGATACGCAGTATTTT.

The chain links TRBV20-1 to TRBJ2-7; TRBD2 might be the D (6 bases). CDR1 DFQATT and CDR2 SNEGSKA come from the germline V gene (reference sequence). This CDR3 is 14 amino acids long. In nucleotides, the CDR3 is TGCGCACCCTTAAGGGAGGATTTCACCTACGAGCAGTACTTC. It is translated as CAPLREDFTYEQYF.

This clonotype was detected once. The chain carries TRBV18 and TRBJ2-5; D uncertain. V was cut by 0 bases and J by 11 bases, with 22 bases left in between. Germline V gene data show CDR1 as KGHSH and CDR2 as LQKENI. The CDR3 loop spans 16 amino acids. CDR3 DNA sequence: TGTGCCAGCTCACCACCGGGAAGGGAAGGTCTAGATGAGCAGTACTTC. Protein sequence: CASSPPGREGLDEQYF.

This clonotype was detected ten times or more. The genes are TRBV6-2 or TRBV6-3 and TRBJ1-1; D gene uncertain. The CDR3 extends over 11 amino acids. In germline, CDR1 is MNHEY, CDR2 SVGEGT. V shed 7 bases and J shed 8 bases, with 11 bases lying between them. The CDR3 sequence is CASTDRGEAFF. The CDR3 nucleotides are TGTGCCAGCACCGACCGGGGAGAAGCTTTCTTT.